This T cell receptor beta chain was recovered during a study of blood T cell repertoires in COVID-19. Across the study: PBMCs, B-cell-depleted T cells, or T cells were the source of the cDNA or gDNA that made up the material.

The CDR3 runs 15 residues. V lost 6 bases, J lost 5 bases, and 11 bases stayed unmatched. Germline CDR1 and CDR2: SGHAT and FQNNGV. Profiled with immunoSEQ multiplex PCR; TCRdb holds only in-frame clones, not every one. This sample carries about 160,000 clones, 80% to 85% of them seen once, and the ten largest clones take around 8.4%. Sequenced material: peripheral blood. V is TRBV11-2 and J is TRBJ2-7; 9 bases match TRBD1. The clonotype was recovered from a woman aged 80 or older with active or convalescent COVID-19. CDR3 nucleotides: TGTGCCAGCAGTCCACAGGGGGCGCGTGGACACGAGCAGTACTTC. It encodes CASSPQGARGHEQYF.